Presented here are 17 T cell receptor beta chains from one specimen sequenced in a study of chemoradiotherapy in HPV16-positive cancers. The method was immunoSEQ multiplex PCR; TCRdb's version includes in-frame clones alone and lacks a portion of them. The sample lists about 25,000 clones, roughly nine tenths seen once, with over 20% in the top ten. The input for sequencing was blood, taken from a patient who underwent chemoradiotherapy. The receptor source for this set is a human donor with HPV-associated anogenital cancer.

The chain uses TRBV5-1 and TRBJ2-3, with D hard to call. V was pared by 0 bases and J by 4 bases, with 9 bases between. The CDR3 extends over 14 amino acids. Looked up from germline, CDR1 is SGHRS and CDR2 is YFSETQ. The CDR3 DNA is TGCGCCAGCAGCTTGGGGCCAGGAGCAGATACGCAGTATTTT. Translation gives CASSLGPGADTQYF. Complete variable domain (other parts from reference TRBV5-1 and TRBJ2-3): KAGVTQTPRYLIKTRGQQVTLSCSPISGHRSVSWYQQTPGQGLQFLFEYFSETQRNKGNFPGRFSGRQFSNSRSEMNVSTLELGDSALYLCASSLGPGADTQYFGPGTRLTVL.

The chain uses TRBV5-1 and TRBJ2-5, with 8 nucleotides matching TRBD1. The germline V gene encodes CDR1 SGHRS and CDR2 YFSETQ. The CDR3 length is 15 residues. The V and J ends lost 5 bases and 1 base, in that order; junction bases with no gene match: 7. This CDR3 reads CASSMGDRPQETQYF. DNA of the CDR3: TGCGCCAGCAGTATGGGGGACAGGCCCCAAGAGACCCAGTACTTC.

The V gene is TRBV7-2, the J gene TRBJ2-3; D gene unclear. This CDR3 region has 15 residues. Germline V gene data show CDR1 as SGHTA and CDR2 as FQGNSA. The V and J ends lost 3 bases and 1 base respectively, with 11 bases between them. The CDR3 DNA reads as TGTGCCAGCAGCTTTTCCTCAGTTGGCACAGATACGCAGTATTTT. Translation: CASSFSSVGTDTQYF.

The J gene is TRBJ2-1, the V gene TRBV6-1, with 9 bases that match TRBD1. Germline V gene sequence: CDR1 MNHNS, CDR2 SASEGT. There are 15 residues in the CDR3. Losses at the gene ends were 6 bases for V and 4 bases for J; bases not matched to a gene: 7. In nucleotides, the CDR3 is TGTGCCAGCAGCCGACAGGGGGGGGTATACAATGAGCAGTTCTTC. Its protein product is CASSRQGGVYNEQFF.

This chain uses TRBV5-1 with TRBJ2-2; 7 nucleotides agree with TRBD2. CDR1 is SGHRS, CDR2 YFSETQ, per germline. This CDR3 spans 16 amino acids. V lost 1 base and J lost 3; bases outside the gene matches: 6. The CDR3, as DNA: TGCGCCAGCAGCTTGTGGGGGGGAATGGACACCGGGGAGCTGTTTTTT. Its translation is CASSLWGGMDTGELFF. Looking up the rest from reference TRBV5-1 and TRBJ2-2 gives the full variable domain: KAGVTQTPRYLIKTRGQQVTLSCSPISGHRSVSWYQQTPGQGLQFLFEYFSETQRNKGNFPGRFSGRQFSNSRSEMNVSTLELGDSALYLCASSLWGGMDTGELFFGEGSRLTVL.

CDR3 protein: CASSLGASSTDTQYF. Here the CDR3 DNA reads TGCGCCAGCAGCTTAGGGGCTAGCTCTACAGATACGCAGTATTTT. The chain combines TRBV5-1 with TRBJ2-3, with D perhaps assigned TRBD1 or TRBD2 (5 bases each). Germline V gives CDR1 SGHRS, CDR2 YFSETQ. V shed 2 bases and J shed 3 bases, with 13 bases lying between them. There are 15 residues in the CDR3.

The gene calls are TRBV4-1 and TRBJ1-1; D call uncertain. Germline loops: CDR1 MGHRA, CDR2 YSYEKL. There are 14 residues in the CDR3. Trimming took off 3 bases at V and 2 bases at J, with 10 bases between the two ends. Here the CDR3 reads CASSQGIINTEAFF. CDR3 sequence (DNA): TGCGCCAGCAGCCAGGGGATTATCAACACTGAAGCTTTCTTT.

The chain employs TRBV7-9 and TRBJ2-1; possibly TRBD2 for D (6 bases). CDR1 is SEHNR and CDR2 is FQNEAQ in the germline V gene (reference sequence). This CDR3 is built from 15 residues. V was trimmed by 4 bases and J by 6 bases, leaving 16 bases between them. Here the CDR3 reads CASSSIITSPNEQFF. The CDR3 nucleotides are TGTGCCAGCAGCTCCATTATCACTAGCCCCAATGAGCAGTTCTTC. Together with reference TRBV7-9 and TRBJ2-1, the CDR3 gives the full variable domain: DTGVSQNPRHKITKRGQNVTFRCDPISEHNRLYWYRQTLGQGPEFLTYFQNEAQLEKSRLLSDRFSAERPKGSFSTLEIQRTEQGDSAMYLCASSSIITSPNEQFFGPGTRLTVL.

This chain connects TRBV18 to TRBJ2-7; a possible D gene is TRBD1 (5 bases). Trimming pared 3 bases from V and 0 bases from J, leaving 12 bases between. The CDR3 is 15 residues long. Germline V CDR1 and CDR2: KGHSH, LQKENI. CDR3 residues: CASSPQTAISYEQYF. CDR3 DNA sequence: TGTGCCAGCTCACCTCAGACAGCCATCTCCTACGAGCAGTACTTC.

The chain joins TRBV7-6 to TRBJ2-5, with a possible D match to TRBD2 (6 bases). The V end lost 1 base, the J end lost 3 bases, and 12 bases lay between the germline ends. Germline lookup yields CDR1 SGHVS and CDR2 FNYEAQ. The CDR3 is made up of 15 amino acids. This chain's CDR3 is CASSLERAGKETQYF. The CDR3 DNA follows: TGTGCCAGCAGCTTAGAGCGGGCGGGGAAAGAGACCCAGTACTTC.

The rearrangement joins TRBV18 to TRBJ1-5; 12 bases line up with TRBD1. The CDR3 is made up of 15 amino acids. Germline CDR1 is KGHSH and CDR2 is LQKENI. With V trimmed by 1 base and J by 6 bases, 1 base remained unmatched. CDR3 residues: CASSPRGQGAQPQHF. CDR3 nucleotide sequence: TGTGCCAGCTCACCACGGGGACAGGGGGCTCAGCCCCAGCATTTT.

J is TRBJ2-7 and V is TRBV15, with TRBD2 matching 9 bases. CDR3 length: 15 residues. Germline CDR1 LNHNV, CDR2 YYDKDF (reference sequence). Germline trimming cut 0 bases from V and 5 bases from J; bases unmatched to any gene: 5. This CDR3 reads CATSRDRAGGNEQYF. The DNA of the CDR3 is TGTGCCACCAGCAGAGATCGGGCGGGAGGGAACGAGCAGTACTTC.

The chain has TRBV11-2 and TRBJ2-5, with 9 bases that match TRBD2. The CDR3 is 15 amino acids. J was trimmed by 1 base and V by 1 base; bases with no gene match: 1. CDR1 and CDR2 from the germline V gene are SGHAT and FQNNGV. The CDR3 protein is CASSLGLAVQETQYF. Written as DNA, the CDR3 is TGTGCCAGCAGCTTAGGACTAGCGGTCCAAGAGACCCAGTACTTC.

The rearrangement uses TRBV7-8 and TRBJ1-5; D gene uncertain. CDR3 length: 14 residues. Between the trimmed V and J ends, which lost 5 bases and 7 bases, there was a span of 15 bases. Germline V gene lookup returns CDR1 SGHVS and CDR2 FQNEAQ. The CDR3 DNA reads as TGTGCCAGCAGCCAAGGGCACGTTGACCAGCCCCAGCATTTT. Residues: CASSQGHVDQPQHF.

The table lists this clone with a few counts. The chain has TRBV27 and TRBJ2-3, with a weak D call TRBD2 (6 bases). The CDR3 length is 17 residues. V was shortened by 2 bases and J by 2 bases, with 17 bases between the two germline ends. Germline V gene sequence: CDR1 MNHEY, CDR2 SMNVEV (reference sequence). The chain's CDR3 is CASSLNRDSPPTDTQYF. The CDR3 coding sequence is TGTGCCAGCAGTTTAAACCGGGACTCCCCTCCCACAGATACGCAGTATTTT.

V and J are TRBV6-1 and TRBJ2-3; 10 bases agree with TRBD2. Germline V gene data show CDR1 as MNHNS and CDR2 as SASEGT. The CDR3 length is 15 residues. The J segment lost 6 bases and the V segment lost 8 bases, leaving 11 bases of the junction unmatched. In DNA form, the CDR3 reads TGTGCCAGCCCTGGTTGGCTAGCGGGGGAGGATACGCAGTATTTT. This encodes CASPGWLAGEDTQYF.

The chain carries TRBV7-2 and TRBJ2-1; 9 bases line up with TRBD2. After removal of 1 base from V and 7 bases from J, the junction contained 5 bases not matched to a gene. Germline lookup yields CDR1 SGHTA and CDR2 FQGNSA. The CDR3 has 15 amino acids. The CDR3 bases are TGTGCCAGCAGCTTAGGGCTAGCGGGAATAAATGAGCAGTTCTTC. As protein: CASSLGLAGINEQFF.